This TCR beta chain was documented in a study of cytotoxic CD8 clonotypes in ibrutinib-treated CLL. Across the whole study: Under twelve relapsed/refractory, some 14 treatment-naive; around 18 IGHV unmutated.

Produced via immunoSEQ multiplex PCR; TCRdb's table is partial and in-frame only. Seen here are under 150,000 clones, about 85% observed once, and the top ten hold roughly 3.3%. Trimming cost V 7 bases and J 4 bases; bases outside gene matches: 15. Germline V CDR1 and CDR2: MDHEN, SYDVKM. The CDR3 is made up of 17 amino acids. Findings of the study overall: Sampling times (in sustained-remission versus progressing patients) were not the same.

With regard to this clone: The antigen is undetermined.

The sample in question was PBMCs, obtained after 24 months of ibrutinib treatment. The chain carries TRBV28 and TRBJ1-2, with 10 bases that match TRBD1. This clonotype was obtained from a human donor with chronic lymphocytic leukemia. The CDR3 sequence is CASISSTGGGIGYGYTF. The DNA of the CDR3 is TGTGCCAGCATTTCCTCGACAGGGGGCGGGATCGGCTATGGCTACACCTTC.